The entry that follows covers one TCR beta chain sequence. Its antigen is not known. Primers for the PCR totalled 60 Vbeta and 13 Jbeta. The data were produced by immunoSEQ multiplex PCR, yet TCRdb's version contains in-frame clones alone and is incomplete. The sample lists about 200,000 clones, 75% to 90% occurring once. This CDR3 has 16 residues. Germline V CDR1 and CDR2: SGHRS, YFSETQ. The trim removed 1 base at V and 7 bases at J, leaving 12 bases unmatched. The sample originates from a study of cytomegalovirus exposure and HLA in healthy donors. Study-level points and caveats: Of the V segments, some could not be distinguished, including TRBV6-2 and TRBV6-3, and were excluded.

V and J are TRBV5-1 and TRBJ2-5; 8 positions agree with TRBD2. Sequenced material: PBMCs. The receptor was isolated from a woman aged 25 to 39 in good health and CMV-seronegative. The CDR3 DNA reads TGCGCCAGCAGCTTGCGAGGACTAGCTAAGGGTGGGACCCAGTACTTC. It is translated as CASSLRGLAKGGTQYF.